These 26 T cell receptor beta chains were sequenced from one sample in a study of cytomegalovirus exposure and HLA in healthy donors. It was with 60 Vbeta and 13 Jbeta primers that the PCR ran. Profiling relied on immunoSEQ multiplex PCR, and the TCRdb table lists in-frame clones only, not all of them. This table holds about 140,000 clones, approximately 82% found once. The sequenced material came from PBMCs. These receptors all stem from a man in his thirties or forties in good health and CMV-seropositive.

This chain connects TRBV2 to TRBJ2-2, with 11 bases that match TRBD2. Germline lookup yields CDR1 SNHLY and CDR2 FYNNEI. Trimming took 4 bases from V and 3 from J; bases not matched to a gene: 7. There are 17 residues in the CDR3. The CDR3 loop is CASSVLAGGVDTGELFF. CDR3 DNA: TGTGCCAGCAGTGTGCTAGCGGGGGGTGTAGACACCGGGGAGCTGTTTTTT.

The genes are TRBV7-3 and TRBJ2-1; D might be TRBD2 (5 bases). The CDR3 totals 14 residues. V gave up 0 bases and J gave up 8 bases, with 11 bases separating them. Germline V gives CDR1 SGHTA, CDR2 FQGTGA. The CDR3 sequence is CASSLTASLHEQFF. CDR3 bases: TGTGCCAGCAGCTTAACGGCTAGCCTCCATGAGCAGTTCTTC.

V usage is TRBV28 and J usage is TRBJ1-5, with D tentatively TRBD1 (6 bases). CDR3 length equals 13 residues. Germline CDR1 is MDHEN and CDR2 is SYDVKM. Trimming pared 5 bases from V and 7 bases from J, leaving 12 bases between. The CDR3 nucleotides are TGTGCCAGCAGTACAGGGTGGGAGCAGCCCCAGCATTTT. It encodes CASSTGWEQPQHF.

This clone has a single count. This rearrangement joins TRBV6-1 to TRBJ2-7, with 11 nucleotides matching TRBD2. The length of the CDR3 is 15 residues. Germline-derived CDR1 and CDR2 are MNHNS and SASEGT. V lost 5 bases, J lost 4 bases, and 7 bases stayed unmatched. This CDR3 is CASSSGTSGPYEQYF. In DNA form, the CDR3 reads TGTGCCAGCAGTTCCGGGACTAGCGGTCCTTACGAGCAGTACTTC.

The rearrangement links TRBV2 to TRBJ2-5, with D possibly TRBD2 on 5 matching bases. Trimming left V 1 base short and J 2 bases short, with 14 bases between. Germline loops: CDR1 SNHLY, CDR2 FYNNEI. The CDR3 is 16 residues long. The CDR3 sequence is CASSEVGAGKQETQYF. CDR3 nucleotides: TGTGCCAGCAGTGAAGTTGGAGCCGGGAAACAAGAGACCCAGTACTTC.

This clone was picked up a small number of times. CDR3 loop: CASSEATGGQYF. The CDR3 DNA is TGTGCCAGCAGTGAAGCAACTGGTGGGCAGTACTTC. The chain combines TRBV2 with TRBJ2-7; D unresolved. V lost 0 bases, J lost 9 bases, and 9 bases lay in between. The CDR3 has 12 amino acids. The germline CDR1 and CDR2 sequences are SNHLY and FYNNEI.

The V and J genes are TRBV29-1 and TRBJ1-3; D is undetermined. The length of the CDR3 is 14 residues. Germline lookup yields CDR1 SQVTM and CDR2 ANQGSEA. The germline V and J ends were trimmed by 6 bases and 0 bases, with 12 bases remaining between them. For the CDR3, the DNA is TGCAGCGTGGTCAAGCGTTACTCTGGAAACACCATATATTTT. Protein: CSVVKRYSGNTIYF.

This clone was counted once. The V call is TRBV5-4, the J call TRBJ2-2; TRBD2 matches 7 bases. Germline values: CDR1 SGHNT, CDR2 YYREEE (reference sequence). CDR3 length equals 15 residues. Trimming removed 4 bases from V and 5 bases from J; junction bases left unmatched: 8. The CDR3 nucleotides read TGTGCCAGCAGCAGTCAGCGGGGCGAGACCGGGGAGCTGTTTTTT. It specifies CASSSQRGETGELFF.

As regards this clone: One junction end disagrees with the germline gene, perhaps due to a read error. The chain couples TRBV6-1 to TRBJ2-7, with D perhaps TRBD1 (6 bases). Germline V CDR1 and CDR2: MNHNS, SASEGT. This CDR3 has 12 residues. CDR3 in amino acids: CASSDGWYRELF. Here the CDR3 DNA reads TGTGCCAGCAGTGATGGGTGGTACAGGGAGCTATTC.

The rearrangement joins TRBV5-1 to TRBJ2-3; no clear D. There are 15 residues in the CDR3. V lost 4 bases and J lost 0, with 12 bases in between. CDR1 is SGHRS and CDR2 is YFSETQ in the germline V gene. CDR3 amino acids: CASSPTGDSTDTQYF. CDR3 DNA sequence: TGCGCCAGCAGCCCGACTGGAGATAGCACAGATACGCAGTATTTT.

This chain links TRBV7-9 with TRBJ2-7; TRBD1 matches 7 bases. With V trimmed by 4 bases and J by 3 bases, 3 bases remained unmatched. Germline CDR1 SEHNR, CDR2 FQNEAQ (reference sequence). The CDR3 is 13 residues long. The DNA of the CDR3 is TGTGCCAGCAGCTCCGGGACAGTCTACGAGCAGTACTTC. This gives the protein CASSSGTVYEQYF.

V and J are TRBV15 and TRBJ2-1; a weak D match, TRBD1 (6 bases). Per germline, CDR1 LNHNV and CDR2 YYDKDF (reference sequence). The length of the CDR3 is 17 residues. V gave up 5 bases and J gave up 5 bases, with 22 bases separating them. The CDR3 sequence is CATSPRGTLRVDNEQFF. CDR3 DNA sequence: TGTGCCACCAGCCCCAGGGGTACGCTCCGGGTGGACAATGAGCAGTTCTTC.

Only a few counts were recorded for this clone. The chain employs TRBV28 and TRBJ2-7; 7 bases agree with TRBD1. The CDR3 extends over 12 amino acids. The ends lost 6 bases at V and 6 bases at J; junction bases unmatched: 5. The germline V gene encodes CDR1 MDHEN and CDR2 SYDVKM. CDR3 region: CASSEGAREQYF. CDR3 in DNA: TGTGCCAGCAGCGAGGGGGCGCGCGAGCAGTACTTC.

The gene calls are TRBV6-5 and TRBJ1-1; 8 bases map to TRBD1. The CDR3 runs to 15 residues. V gave up 6 bases and J gave up 1 base; unmatched junction bases: 7. In germline, CDR1 is MNHEY, CDR2 SVGAGI. CDR3 sequence reads: CASRDRGTSNTEAFF. The CDR3 coding sequence is TGTGCCAGCAGAGACAGGGGTACCTCGAACACTGAAGCTTTCTTT.

This chain uses TRBV28 with TRBJ2-5, with D tentatively TRBD2 (6 bases). V was pared by 4 bases and J by 11 bases, with 8 bases between. This CDR3 contains 10 residues. Germline V gives CDR1 MDHEN, CDR2 SYDVKM. Here the CDR3 DNA reads TGTGCCAGCAGTTCTCGGGAGCAGTACTTC. This codes for CASSSREQYF.

Only a few counts were recorded for this clone. The chain has TRBV18 and TRBJ2-7, with 9 bases fitting TRBD1. J gave up 2 bases and V 3 bases, and 5 bases lay outside the gene matches. Germline V lookup: CDR1 KGHSH, CDR2 LQKENI. CDR3 length equals 15 residues. DNA of the CDR3: TGTGCCAGCTCACCGGACAGGGGAAAGACCTACGAGCAGTACTTC. Amino acid sequence: CASSPDRGKTYEQYF.

The V and J genes are TRBV5-1 and TRBJ2-7; 13 bases line up with TRBD2. Germline CDR1 is SGHRS and CDR2 is YFSETQ. V dropped 3 bases and J dropped 3; count of bases not matched to a gene: 3. This CDR3 spans 15 amino acids. CDR3 region: CASSSGTSGVYEQYF. The DNA for the CDR3 is TGCGCCAGCAGCTCCGGGACTAGCGGGGTCTACGAGCAGTACTTC.

The CDR3 nucleotides read TGTGCCAGCTCACCTCTAACAGCTAACACTGAAGCTTTCTTT. This codes for CASSPLTANTEAFF. This chain uses TRBV18 with TRBJ1-1; D gene ambiguous. This CDR3 spans 14 amino acids. V gave up 3 bases and J gave up 2 bases, with 10 bases separating them. Germline lookup yields CDR1 KGHSH and CDR2 LQKENI.

The chain uses TRBV7-3 and TRBJ2-3, with 8 bases that match TRBD1. The germline gives CDR1 SGHTA, CDR2 FQGTGA. The V segment lost 1 base and the J segment 4 bases; nucleotides outside the gene matches: 7. The CDR3 is 16 amino acids. CDR3 region: CASSLRGTGGADTQYF. CDR3 coding DNA: TGTGCCAGCAGCTTAAGGGGAACAGGGGGAGCAGATACGCAGTATTTT.

V gene TRBV19 combines with J gene TRBJ1-4; 8 bases match TRBD1. Germline loops: CDR1 LNHDA, CDR2 SQIVND (reference sequence). Trimming removed 10 bases from V and 9 bases from J; junction bases left unmatched: 7. The CDR3 length is 12 residues. CDR3 sequence (DNA): TGTGCCACCGGACAGGGCTTGCAAAAACTGTTTTTT. This sequence encodes CATGQGLQKLFF.

This clone was detected only once. This chain joins TRBV9 and TRBJ2-7, with TRBD2 matching 8 bases. The CDR3 extends over 14 amino acids. J lost 4 bases, V lost 4 bases, and 7 bases had no gene match. The germline V gene has CDR1 SGDLS and CDR2 YYNGEE. The CDR3 here is CASSPGGGPYEQYF. CDR3 bases: TGTGCCAGCAGCCCCGGGGGGGGACCATACGAGCAGTACTTC.

J is TRBJ2-7 and V is TRBV5-5; TRBD2 matches at 8 bases. V lost 0 bases to trimming and J lost 1 base; unmatched junction nucleotides: 3. The CDR3 has 15 amino acids. Germline V gene sequence: CDR1 SGHKS, CDR2 YYEKEE (reference sequence). The CDR3 DNA follows: TGTGCCAGCAGCTTGGTATCGGGGGGGTCCTACGAGCAGTACTTC. Encoded protein: CASSLVSGGSYEQYF.

This chain uses TRBV5-1 with TRBJ1-3; TRBD1 is a possible D gene (6 bases). Germline CDR1 is SGHRS and CDR2 is YFSETQ. V lost 4 bases, J lost 4 bases, and 12 bases lay in between. The CDR3 length is 14 residues. CDR3 region: CASSPPDRGNTIYF. The CDR3 nucleotides read TGCGCCAGCAGCCCCCCGGACAGAGGAAACACCATATATTTT.

The V call is TRBV27, the J call TRBJ2-7; tentative D call: TRBD1 (6 bases). Germline CDR1 and CDR2: MNHEY and SMNVEV (reference sequence). V was shortened by 6 bases and J by 2 bases, with 14 bases between the two germline ends. This CDR3 spans 14 amino acids. CDR3 in amino acids: CASRGAGIPYEQYF. The CDR3 DNA is TGTGCCAGCAGGGGGGCAGGAATTCCCTACGAGCAGTACTTC.

The J gene is TRBJ2-5, the V gene TRBV19; TRBD1 matches 12 bases. CDR3 length: 16 residues. The V segment lost 4 bases and the J segment 4 bases; nucleotides outside the gene matches: 7. Germline V CDR1 and CDR2: LNHDA, SQIVND (reference sequence). The CDR3 nucleotides read TGTGCCAGTAGTACAACCGGGACAGGGGGCGGAGAGACCCAGTACTTC. Translated, it gives CASSTTGTGGGETQYF.

V usage is TRBV27 and J usage is TRBJ2-7; 12 bases match TRBD2. V was clipped by 5 bases and J by 4 bases; unmatched bases: 6. Germline assignment: CDR1 MNHEY and CDR2 SMNVEV (reference sequence). The CDR3 extends over 15 amino acids. The CDR3 coding sequence is TGTGCCAGCAGTGAGACCGGGACTAGCGGGTACGAGCAGTACTTC. It translates to CASSETGTSGYEQYF.